A selection of T cell receptor beta chains follows, all from one sample in a study of CD8 T cells in Susac syndrome. TCRdb redid the calling of the immunoSEQ multiplex PCR reads with MiXCR, one entry per CDR3 protein. The sample yields tens of thousands of distinct CDR3 sequences, roughly 95% seen once. Sequenced sample: CD4+ T cells from PBMCs. The origin of the receptors is a human donor with multiple sclerosis. Both conserved end residues are part of each CDR3. A D gene is named only where the DNA matches it firmly. Only some rows state a clone size, as once, few, many or a class for expanded clones.

J gene,clone size,D gene,V gene,CDR3 protein,CDR3 DNA
TRBJ2-2,-,TRBD1,TRBV11-1,CASSTPGTGDTGELFF,TGTGCCAGCAGCACCCCCGGGACAGGAGACACCGGGGAGCTGTTTTTT
TRBJ2-7,-,TRBD1,TRBV3-1,CASSQAYGQAYEQYF,TGTGCCAGCAGCCAAGCCTACGGACAGGCGTACGAGCAGTACTTC
TRBJ1-6,-,TRBD1,TRBV30,CAWSFSGTDNSPLHF,TGTGCCTGGAGTTTTTCCGGGACAGATAATTCACCCCTCCACTTT
TRBJ2-1,-,TRBD2,TRBV29-1,CSVGTSGGVSYNEQFF,TGCAGCGTTGGGACTAGCGGGGGGGTAAGCTACAATGAGCAGTTCTTC
TRBJ1-1,-,-,TRBV20-1,CSARDGRVNTEAFF,TGCAGTGCTAGAGACGGAAGGGTGAACACTGAAGCTTTCTTT
TRBJ1-5,-,TRBD1,TRBV28,CASSGTGVSNQPQHF,TGTGCCAGCAGTGGGACAGGGGTTAGCAATCAGCCCCAGCATTTT
TRBJ1-2,-,-,TRBV4-1,CASSQVALYRGYTF,TGCGCCAGCAGCCAAGTTGCTCTCTATAGGGGCTACACCTTC
TRBJ1-2,-,-,TRBV7-2,CASSLGRVGYGYTF,TGTGCCAGCAGCTTAGGGAGGGTGGGCTATGGCTACACCTTC
TRBJ1-2,-,TRBD1,TRBV6-5,CASRQGTGYTF,TGTGCCAGCAGACAGGGGACCGGCTACACCTTC
TRBJ1-1,-,-,TRBV29-1,CSVEDLPTGQEAFF,TGCAGCGTTGAAGATCTCCCGACAGGCCAAGAGGCTTTCTTT
TRBJ2-1,-,-,TRBV7-9,CASSLGRIGYNEQFF,TGTGCCAGCAGCTTAGGGAGGATAGGCTACAATGAGCAGTTCTTC
TRBJ2-5,-,-,TRBV28,CASSRRSGSQETQYF,TGTGCCAGCAGTCGCCGGTCGGGTAGCCAAGAGACCCAGTACTTC
TRBJ2-1,-,TRBD1,TRBV5-6,CASRIFSGQGSYNEQFF,TGTGCCAGCAGGATCTTTTCAGGACAGGGCTCCTACAATGAGCAGTTCTTC
TRBJ2-7,once,-,TRBV3-1,CASSRNRDEQYF,TGTGCCAGCAGCCGAAACAGGGACGAGCAGTACTTC
TRBJ1-4,-,-,TRBV6-5,CASSYSSGGGGEKLFF,TGTGCCAGCAGTTACTCAAGTGGAGGGGGAGGTGAAAAACTGTTTTTT
TRBJ2-1,-,-,TRBV19,CASSASQAANEQFF,TGTGCCAGTAGTGCCTCTCAAGCCGCGAATGAGCAGTTCTTC
TRBJ1-6,-,-,TRBV18,CASSPTGSSYNSPLHF,TGTGCCAGCTCACCAACAGGGAGCTCCTATAATTCACCCCTCCACTTT
TRBJ2-2,-,TRBD1,TRBV5-6,CASRRTGPVTGELFF,TGTGCCAGCAGAAGGACAGGGCCGGTCACCGGGGAGCTGTTTTTT
TRBJ1-6,-,TRBD1,TRBV30,CAWRLLGTGDNSPLHF,TGTGCCTGGAGACTCCTCGGGACAGGGGATAATTCACCCCTCCACTTT
TRBJ2-2,-,TRBD2,TRBV6-6,CASSYSRDYGELFF,TGTGCCAGCAGTTACTCACGGGACTACGGGGAGCTGTTTTTT